This TCR beta chain comes out of a study of human CD4 T cells and Enterobacteriaceae. Findings and caveats of the study: Matching to same-donor CFSE-low cultures alone inferred ex vivo clonotype reactivity.

Germline CDR1 is MNHNS and CDR2 is SASEGT. The CDR3 sequence is 17 residues long. V shed 1 base, J shed 0 bases, and the junction held 6 bases outside the gene matches. Turning to this clone: Its antigen remains unknown.

Memory CD4+ T cells were sorted as all CD4+ cells except CD45RA+CCR7+CD95- naive cells, over 95% pure. Profiled with immunoSEQ multiplex PCR; TCRdb holds only in-frame clones, not every one. Found here are just under 30,000 clones, 82% of them singletons; the top ten hold approximately 1.7%. The sequence derives from a human donor in good health. The sample consisted of memory CD4+ T cells from blood. V and J are TRBV6-1 and TRBJ1-5, with 7 bases matching TRBD1. The CDR3 loop is CASSEGQGLTSNQPQHF. In DNA form, the CDR3 reads TGTGCCAGCAGTGAAGGACAGGGACTAACTAGCAATCAGCCCCAGCATTTT.